Detailed here is one T cell receptor beta chain. This sample is drawn from a study of OX40 agonist ivuxolimab in advanced cancers. Assay used: immunoSEQ multiplex PCR; TCRdb lists only in-frame clones, some missing. The profile shows 7,000 to 8,500 clones, around 86% of them singletons. The CDR3 length is 13 residues. Germline V gene lookup returns CDR1 SGHNT and CDR2 YYREEE (reference sequence). The ends were cut back, 9 bases at V and 5 bases at J, with 17 bases in the middle. This receptor was identified in an adult with an advanced solid tumor such as melanoma, head and neck, liver or kidney cancer. The material sequenced was CD4+ or CD8+ T cells sorted from blood, taken in a trial of the OX40 agonist ivuxolimab. The rearrangement uses TRBV5-4 and TRBJ1-1; the D gene is possibly TRBD1 (6 bases). The DNA of the CDR3 is TGTGCCACCAAGGGGGGTGTGTGGACTGAAGCTTTCTTT. Encoded protein: CATKGGVWTEAFF.